This TCR beta chain stems from a study of blood T cell repertoires in COVID-19. For the study at large: Material from acute and convalescent COVID-19 was sourced from the United States, Italy and Spain. The analysed material was cDNA or gDNA that came from T cells, B-cell-depleted T cells, or PBMCs.

In the study's own analysis: Estimation of nucleated cell counts was performed using reference gene primer amplification. The repertoire was sequenced with immunoSEQ multiplex PCR; TCRdb's copy has only in-frame clones and lacks some. V, J and clone size are taken as reported in that table, and D and trimming were inferred from the DNA itself. The profile shows about 230,000 clones, more than 65% of them singletons. Input material: peripheral blood. The receptor comes from a man in his forties or fifties with active or convalescent COVID-19.

CDR3 protein: CASSTTGTRGEQFF. As DNA, the CDR3 is TGTGCCAGCAGTACGACAGGGACGAGGGGAGAGCAGTTCTTC. The chain employs TRBV28 and TRBJ2-1; 7 bases agree with TRBD1. V was clipped by 5 bases and J by 10 bases; unmatched bases: 11. The germline CDR1 and CDR2 sequences are MDHEN and SYDVKM. The CDR3 spans 14 residues.